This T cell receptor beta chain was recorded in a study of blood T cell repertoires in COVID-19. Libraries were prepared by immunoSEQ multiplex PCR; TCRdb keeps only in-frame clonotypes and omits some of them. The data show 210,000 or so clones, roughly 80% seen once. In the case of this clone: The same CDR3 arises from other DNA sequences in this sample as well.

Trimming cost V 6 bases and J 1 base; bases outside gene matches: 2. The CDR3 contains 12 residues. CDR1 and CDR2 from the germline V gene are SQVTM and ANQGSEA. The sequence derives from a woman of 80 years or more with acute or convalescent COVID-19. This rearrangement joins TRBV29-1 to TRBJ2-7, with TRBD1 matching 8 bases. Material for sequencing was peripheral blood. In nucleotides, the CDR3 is TGCAGCGTAGGACAGGGATCCTACGAGCAGTACTTC. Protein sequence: CSVGQGSYEQYF.